The rows below give T cell receptor beta chains drawn from one sample of a study of shared T cell receptors in the human thymus. TCRdb keeps only in-frame clones here, not all; method: immunoSEQ multiplex PCR. The sample yields hundreds of thousands of clones, over 75% seen once. Another study also made use of these data, one on human thymus T cells.

Sequencing was done on a sample of thymocytes. The receptor source for this set is a boy under two years old with a congenital heart defect. The CDR3 runs from the conserved cysteine through the conserved F or W. The D gene is left open where the match is weak. The size of a clone is reported for some rows only, either as once, few or many, or as a class for expanded clones.

TRBV4-1	TRBJ1-2	NA	TRBD1	TGCGCCAGCAGCCAACCATTGACGAGACAGGGCTTCTATGGCTACACCTTC	CASSQPLTRQGFYGYTF
TRBV29-1	TRBJ2-1	NA	NA	TGCAGCGCCCACGGGGGGCCCGACACTTACAATGAGCAGTTCTTC	CSAHGGPDTYNEQFF
TRBV7-2	TRBJ1-5	few	NA	TGTGCCAGCAGCGAGAAGGGGTCGCAGGGGTATCAGCCCCAGCATTTT	CASSEKGSQGYQPQHF
TRBV11-3	TRBJ1-3	NA	NA	TGTGCCAGCAGCTTAGGAGGCTCTGGAAACACCATATATTTT	CASSLGGSGNTIYF
TRBV19	TRBJ1-2	NA	NA	TGTGCCAGTAGTATACCCACGCTAGATGGGGCAAGCGGGGACAACTATGGCTACACCTTC	CASSIPTLDGASGDNYGYTF
TRBV11-2	TRBJ2-7	NA	TRBD1	TGTGCCAGCAGCTGCAAGCCCACCGGGACAGCATACGAGCAGTACTTC	CASSCKPTGTAYEQYF
TRBV29-1	TRBJ2-5	NA	TRBD2	TGCAGCGTGTGGAACTATAGCGGGAGCATAGAGACCCAGTACTTC	CSVWNYSGSIETQYF
TRBV19	TRBJ1-5	NA	TRBD1	TGTGCCAGTAGTTTGACAGGGGAAGGTCAGCCCCAGCATTTT	CASSLTGEGQPQHF
TRBV7-8	TRBJ1-4	NA	TRBD1	TGTGCCAGCAGCGACAGAACTTACAGGGGGCGTGAAAAACTGTTTTTT	CASSDRTYRGREKLFF
TRBV5-6	TRBJ2-4	once	TRBD2	TGTGCCAGCAGCTTGGGTAGCGGGGGGAAAAACATTCAGTACTTC	CASSLGSGGKNIQYF
TRBV28	TRBJ2-7	NA	NA	TGTGCCAGCAGTTTCCTAACTATAAGCAGGGTGCACGAGCAGTACTTC	CASSFLTISRVHEQYF
TRBV7-9	TRBJ2-7	NA	NA	TGTGCCAGCAGCTCAACCGATGCTAGACAGAACTACGAGCAGTACTTC	CASSSTDARQNYEQYF
TRBV14	TRBJ1-5	NA	TRBD1	TGTGCCGGGGGACAGGGAGGTAGGCCCCAGCATTTT	CAGGQGGRPQHF
TRBV4-1	TRBJ1-2	NA	NA	TGCGCCACAAAACCGTTCGGGACACACTATGGCTACACCTTC	CATKPFGTHYGYTF
TRBV2	TRBJ1-3	NA	NA	TGTGCCAGCACAGGGGACCTTTTCTCTGGAAACACCATATATTTT	CASTGDLFSGNTIYF
TRBV9	TRBJ2-5	NA	NA	TGTGCCAGCGGGGGCGTAGCGGAGACCCAGTACTTC	CASGGVAETQYF
TRBV7-8	TRBJ2-7	NA	NA	TGTGCCAGCAGCTTACTACAGGCCTTGCCCTACGAGCAGTACTTC	CASSLLQALPYEQYF
TRBV27	TRBJ2-3	once	TRBD2	TGTGCCAGCAGTTTACTAGCGGGGGGGCCCCCAGATACGCAGTATTTT	CASSLLAGGPPDTQYF
TRBV9	TRBJ2-1	NA	TRBD2	TGTGCCAGCAGCGTAGGGACTAGCGGGGGGCACCGAGGACGGGAGCAGTTCTTC	CASSVGTSGGHRGREQFF
TRBV29-1	TRBJ2-5	NA	TRBD2	TGCAGCGTCATACTAGCGGGAGGGGAAGAGACCCAGTACTTC	CSVILAGGEETQYF
TRBV21-1	TRBJ2-7	NA	NA	TGTGCCAGCAGCAAGTCCTGGAGCTACGAGCAGTACTTC	CASSKSWSYEQYF
TRBV14	TRBJ2-7	NA	TRBD1	TGTGCCAGCAGCCAAGAAGGAGGGGACAGGGGGATGTACGAGCAGTACTTC	CASSQEGGDRGMYEQYF
TRBV19	TRBJ2-3	NA	TRBD2	TGTGCCAGCAGAGGGTCCGGGACTAGTGGTTCAGATACGCAGTATTTT	CASRGSGTSGSDTQYF
TRBV6-5	TRBJ2-7	NA	TRBD1	TGTGCCAGCAGTTCGGGGACAGGACTCCACGAGCAGTACTTC	CASSSGTGLHEQYF
TRBV6-1	TRBJ1-5	NA	NA	TGTGCCAGCACTCAATTAGACGGGAGCAATCAGCCCCAGCATTTT	CASTQLDGSNQPQHF
TRBV23-1	TRBJ2-7	NA	NA	TGCGCCAGCAGTCAATTGAGTTTCTCCTACGAGCAGTACTTC	CASSQLSFSYEQYF
TRBV7-9	TRBJ1-1	once	NA	TGTGCCAGCAGCCACCCGAGAGGGCTTACAGTGAACACTGAAGCTTTCTTT	CASSHPRGLTVNTEAFF
TRBV11-3	TRBJ2-2	NA	NA	TGTGCCAGCAGCGTTCACCGGGACTCGACCGTCACCGGGGAGCTGTTTTTT	CASSVHRDSTVTGELFF
TRBV4-3	TRBJ1-4	few	NA	TGCGCCAGCAGCCAAGAGTCGGGGGGTCAAGAAAAACTGTTTTTT	CASSQESGGQEKLFF
TRBV19	TRBJ1-2	NA	TRBD1	TGTGCCAGTAGACCCCGACAGGGCTCTAACTATGGCTACACCTTC	CASRPRQGSNYGYTF
TRBV4-1	TRBJ1-5	NA	NA	TGCGCCAGCGGTTCCCTCGGCGGGGGGAATCAGCCCCAGCATTTT	CASGSLGGGNQPQHF
TRBV6-5	TRBJ1-5	NA	NA	TGTGCCAGCAGCCCCAGGAGCAATCAGCCCCAGCATTTT	CASSPRSNQPQHF
TRBV11-2	TRBJ2-3	NA	NA	TGTGCCAGCAGCCCAGCCGAGACTAGAATAGTGAATACGCAGTATTTT	CASSPAETRIVNTQYF
TRBV14	TRBJ1-1	NA	TRBD1	TGTGCCAGCAGCCAATCTTGGACAGGGGAAGCTTTCTTT	CASSQSWTGEAFF
TRBV9	TRBJ1-2	NA	NA	TGTGCCAGCAGCCCTAGGTCCGTAAACTATGGCTACACCTTC	CASSPRSVNYGYTF
TRBV19	TRBJ2-3	NA	NA	TGTGCCAGTAGTCGCTCCGACTCAGCTGATACGCAGTATTTT	CASSRSDSADTQYF
TRBV2	TRBJ2-7	NA	NA	TGTGCCAGCAGTGAAATTTATAGGGAGACCTACGAGCAGTACTTC	CASSEIYRETYEQYF
TRBV29-1	TRBJ2-3	NA	NA	TGCAGCGTTCACTTCACAGATACGCAGTATTTT	CSVHFTDTQYF
TRBV28	TRBJ1-2	once	NA	TGTGCCAGCAGCCCAATTAGCGGGCCCTATGGCTACACCTTC	CASSPISGPYGYTF
TRBV7-9	TRBJ2-7	NA	TRBD1	TGTGCCAGCAGCTTGGCTCCCGGGACAGGGGCGGGAGAGCAGTACTTC	CASSLAPGTGAGEQYF